This is a list of T cell receptor beta chains from one sample in a study of blood T cell repertoires in COVID-19. Here immunoSEQ multiplex PCR was the method, and the copy in TCRdb shows in-frame clones only, minus some. The table has 55,000 to 75,000 clones, approximately 87% seen once. Input material: peripheral blood. All receptors derive from a man aged 50 to 60 with active COVID-19. The CDR3 runs from the conserved cysteine through the conserved F or W. A D gene is named only where the DNA matches it firmly. A row's size may be missing; if present it is once, few, many or a size class.

d_gene	len	v_gene	abundance	j_gene	CDR3nt	CDR3aa
TRBD1	14	TRBV5-1	few	TRBJ1-1	TGCGCCAGCAGCCTACAGGGGGCAGGGACTGAAGCTTTCTTT	CASSLQGAGTEAFF
NA	13	TRBV24-1	NA	TRBJ2-1	TGTGCCACCAGTGATTTGCGACTAAATGGAGAGTTCTTC	CATSDLRLNGEFF
NA	18	TRBV9	NA	TRBJ2-6	TGTGCCAGCAGCGTAACGTTCTCGACGGGCTCTGGGGCCAACGTCCTGACTTTC	CASSVTFSTGSGANVLTF
TRBD2	16	TRBV6-6	NA	TRBJ2-5	TGTGCCAGCAGTTACCCGGGGGGGACCGCTAGGGAGACCCAGTACTTC	CASSYPGGTARETQYF
NA	18	TRBV6-1	NA	TRBJ2-1	TGTGCCAGCAGTGGACATTACGCTAGAGAGCGGTACTACAATGAGCAGTTCTTC	CASSGHYARERYYNEQFF
TRBD1	15	TRBV2	NA	TRBJ2-3	TGTGCCAGCAGGGACCAGGGGGCAAAAACAGATACGCAGTATTTT	CASRDQGAKTDTQYF
NA	16	TRBV4-1	NA	TRBJ1-3	TGCGCCAGCAGCCTTCTCCCTACAGGGTCTGGAAACACCATATATTTT	CASSLLPTGSGNTIYF
NA	12	TRBV28	NA	TRBJ2-1	TGTGCCAGCAGTCTGAGGGAGACTAAGCAGTTCTTC	CASSLRETKQFF
NA	12	TRBV11-2	once	TRBJ2-7	TGTGCCAGCAGCTTAGATGTCCGGCAGGAGTACTTC	CASSLDVRQEYF
NA	14	TRBV18	NA	TRBJ1-1	TGTGCCAGCTCACCCGACATAGCGTACACTGAAGCTTTCTTT	CASSPDIAYTEAFF
TRBD2	19	TRBV24-1	NA	TRBJ2-3	TGTGCCACCAGTGGGACTAGCGGGAGGCGGATATCCGTGACAGATACGCAGTATTTT	CATSGTSGRRISVTDTQYF
NA	16	TRBV10-3	NA	TRBJ2-2	TGTGCCATCAGTGAAGCAGGGATCACGAACACCGGGGAGCTGTTTTTT	CAISEAGITNTGELFF